This entry lists 26 T cell receptor beta chains sequenced from one sample in a study of cytomegalovirus exposure and HLA in healthy donors. The protocol was immunoSEQ multiplex PCR, while the TCRdb copy is restricted to in-frame clones and leaves out a portion. The sample holds about 160,000 clones, 65% to 90% seen once. The material sequenced was PBMCs. All receptors come from a woman aged 18-30 years in good health and CMV-seronegative.

The chain employs TRBV6-5 and TRBJ2-7, with D possibly TRBD1 on 6 matching bases. The length of the CDR3 is 15 residues. Trimming cost V 2 bases and J 2 bases, with 13 bases left between them. The germline gives CDR1 MNHEY, CDR2 SVGAGI. Written as DNA, the CDR3 is TGTGCCAGCAGTTACGTGGCAGGGGATCCCTACGAGCAGTACTTC. This translates into CASSYVAGDPYEQYF.

CDR3 protein: CASSQGSGGAFTEQFF. The CDR3 coding sequence is TGTGCCAGCAGCCAAGGATCAGGGGGCGCCTTCACTGAGCAGTTCTTC. The chain links TRBV7-9 to TRBJ2-1; 8 positions match TRBD1. The ends lost 5 bases at V and 9 bases at J; junction bases unmatched: 15. The CDR3 length is 16 residues. Germline V lookup: CDR1 SEHNR, CDR2 FQNEAQ (reference sequence).

This chain links TRBV5-6 with TRBJ1-3; D is possibly TRBD1 (5 bases). The CDR3 is 12 residues long. Germline CDR1 is SGHDT and CDR2 is YYEEEE. V lost 7 bases to trimming and J lost 7 bases, with 12 bases between them. The CDR3 DNA reads as TGTGCCAGCCGTAAAGCAGGGAACACCATATATTTT. Translated, it gives CASRKAGNTIYF.

The chain links TRBV2 to TRBJ2-3, with TRBD2 matching over 10 bases. The germline V gene has CDR1 SNHLY and CDR2 FYNNEI. CDR3 length equals 16 residues. V lost 5 bases and J lost 2; bases outside the gene matches: 7. The CDR3 region is CASSPGTSASTDTQYF. The DNA of the CDR3 is TGTGCCAGCAGTCCCGGGACTAGCGCGTCCACAGATACGCAGTATTTT.

This chain links TRBV5-1 with TRBJ1-2, with 11 bases that match TRBD1. This CDR3 spans 19 amino acids. Per germline, CDR1 SGHRS and CDR2 YFSETQ. The junction had 15 bases not matched to a gene; V was cut back by 4 bases and J by 1 base. The DNA of the CDR3 is TGCGCCAGCAGCCCCAGGTCGACTGGGACAGGGGGTCTTAACTATGGCTACACCTTC. Its translation is CASSPRSTGTGGLNYGYTF.

The chain employs TRBV25-1 and TRBJ2-3; TRBD1 agrees at 11 bases. With 10 bases clipped from V and 6 bases from J, the junction kept 9 bases outside the gene matches. In germline, CDR1 is MGHDK, CDR2 SYGVNS. The CDR3 spans 14 residues. The CDR3 bases are TGTGCCACCAAGGACAGGGGGCCTACGGATACGCAGTATTTT. This sequence encodes CATKDRGPTDTQYF.

The chain is built from TRBV5-6 and TRBJ1-1; a weak D match, TRBD1 (5 bases). The V gene lost 0 bases and the J gene lost 0 bases, with 12 bases spanning the gap. CDR3 length equals 16 residues. Germline-derived CDR1 and CDR2 are SGHDT and YYEEEE. CDR3 bases: TGTGCCAGCAGCTTGGTTGCGGGGGAGGTGAACACTGAAGCTTTCTTT. It codes for CASSLVAGEVNTEAFF. The full variable domain, rest sourced from reference TRBV5-6 and TRBJ1-1, is DAGVTQSPTHLIKTRGQQVTLRCSPKSGHDTVSWYQQALGQGPQFIFQYYEEEERQRGNFPDRFSGHQFPNYSSELNVNALLLGDSALYLCASSLVAGEVNTEAFFGQGTRLTVV.

The chain links TRBV11-3 to TRBJ2-2, with TRBD1 matching 8 bases. Germline V gene data show CDR1 as SGHNT and CDR2 as YENEEA. There are 15 residues in the CDR3. V was clipped by 5 bases and J by 1 base; unmatched bases: 3. The CDR3 DNA is TGTGCCAGCAGCCCCGGACAGGGGAACACCGGGGAGCTGTTTTTT. This sequence encodes CASSPGQGNTGELFF.

This chain uses TRBV5-1 with TRBJ2-6; no clear D gene. Germline values: CDR1 SGHRS, CDR2 YFSETQ. CDR3 length: 14 residues. Trimming left V 3 bases short and J 1 base short, with 5 bases between. The CDR3 is CASSSSSGANVLTF. CDR3 in DNA: TGCGCCAGCAGCTCCTCGTCTGGGGCCAACGTCCTGACTTTC.

The CDR3 protein is CASSRDTNSGANVLTF. CDR3 sequence (DNA): TGCGCCAGCAGCCGGGACACAAACTCTGGGGCCAACGTCCTGACTTTC. The chain recombines TRBV5-1 with TRBJ2-6; D possibly corresponds to TRBD1 (6 bases). V dropped 4 bases and J dropped 0 bases, with 11 bases sitting between them. This CDR3 is 16 amino acids long. Looked up from germline, CDR1 is SGHRS and CDR2 is YFSETQ.

V is TRBV7-9 and J is TRBJ2-2, with D perhaps matching TRBD1 (5 bases). The CDR3 contains 15 residues. Deletions cut 1 base from V and 4 bases from J, with 10 bases between. Germline V gene sequence: CDR1 SEHNR, CDR2 FQNEAQ (reference sequence). The CDR3 protein is CASSLGGRATGELFF. Written as DNA, the CDR3 is TGTGCCAGCAGCTTAGGAGGCAGGGCCACCGGGGAGCTGTTTTTT.

The J gene is TRBJ1-3, the V gene TRBV2; D gene ambiguous. The V end was cut by 7 bases, the J end by 5 bases, with 12 bases between. CDR3 size: 13 residues. Germline V gene data show CDR1 as SNHLY and CDR2 as FYNNEI. The DNA of the CDR3 is TGTGCCAGCACGGTATTTCTTCGAAACACCATATATTTT. Translating it yields CASTVFLRNTIYF. Based on the CDR3 plus reference TRBV2 and TRBJ1-3, the full variable domain is EPEVTQTPSHQVTQMGQEVILRCVPISNHLYFYWYRQILGQKVEFLVSFYNNEISEKSEIFDDQFSVERPDGSNFTLKIRSTKLEDSAMYFCASTVFLRNTIYFGEGSWLTVV.

The chain has TRBV12-5 and TRBJ1-1, with TRBD1 identical over 8 bases. The CDR3 runs 14 residues. CDR1 and CDR2 from the germline V gene are LGHNT and FRNRAP. V lost 7 bases and J lost 2; bases outside the gene matches: 6. DNA of the CDR3: TGTGCTAGTGACAAAGGACAGGGAAACACTGAAGCTTTCTTT. This translates into CASDKGQGNTEAFF.

The CDR3 coding sequence is TGTGCCAGCAGTGGCTGGGGGGGCGGTGGGACCCAGTACTTC. Translated, it gives CASSGWGGGGTQYF. The chain uses TRBV6-5 and TRBJ2-5; D possibly corresponds to TRBD2 (7 bases). Germline lookup yields CDR1 MNHEY and CDR2 SVGAGI. The CDR3 length is 14 residues. Deletions cut 5 bases from V and 7 bases from J, with 17 bases between.

The chain combines TRBV4-1 with TRBJ2-1, with 16 bases that match TRBD2. This CDR3 region has 16 residues. From germline, CDR1 is MGHRA and CDR2 YSYEKL. The ends lost 4 bases at V and 6 bases at J; junction bases unmatched: 3. The CDR3 region is CASSLGLAGGGNEQFF. Written as DNA, the CDR3 is TGCGCCAGCAGCCTGGGACTAGCGGGGGGGGGCAATGAGCAGTTCTTC.

The genes are TRBV7-2 and TRBJ1-2; D remains ambiguous. The CDR3 spans 15 residues. V was pared by 3 bases and J by 3 bases, with 14 bases between. CDR1 SGHTA and CDR2 FQGNSA come from the germline V gene. The CDR3 is CASSFTYPPHYGYTF. The DNA for the CDR3 is TGTGCCAGCAGCTTTACATATCCCCCTCACTATGGCTACACCTTC.

The chain couples TRBV5-1 to TRBJ2-2; 12 bases are shared with TRBD2. From germline, CDR1 is SGHRS and CDR2 YFSETQ. There are 15 residues in the CDR3. V was pared by 6 bases and J by 5 bases, with 5 bases of the junction left unmatched. The CDR3 spells CASNRLAGETGELFF. The CDR3 DNA sequence: TGCGCCAGCAACCGACTAGCGGGAGAGACCGGGGAGCTGTTTTTT. The full variable domain, its missing parts supplied by reference TRBV5-1 and TRBJ2-2, is KAGVTQTPRYLIKTRGQQVTLSCSPISGHRSVSWYQQTPGQGLQFLFEYFSETQRNKGNFPGRFSGRQFSNSRSEMNVSTLELGDSALYLCASNRLAGETGELFFGEGSRLTVL.

V and J are TRBV5-6 and TRBJ1-1, with TRBD1 as a possible D gene (5 bases). V gave up 0 bases and J gave up 1 base, with 7 bases separating them. This CDR3 contains 14 residues. Germline V CDR1 and CDR2: SGHDT, YYEEEE. The CDR3: CASSLVRGNTEAFF. The DNA of the CDR3 is TGTGCCAGCAGCTTGGTTAGGGGGAACACTGAAGCTTTCTTT.

V is TRBV7-3 and J is TRBJ2-7; 7 bases map to TRBD2. The CDR3 contains 15 residues. V was clipped by 3 bases and J by 6 bases; unmatched bases: 11. From germline, CDR1 is SGHTA and CDR2 FQGTGA. In DNA form, the CDR3 reads TGTGCCAGCAGCTTCCGCGGGGAGGGATTGTCCGAGCAGTACTTC. It yields the protein CASSFRGEGLSEQYF.

This chain links TRBV3-2 with TRBJ2-7; no DNA check was done on the table's D call, TRBD2. TRBV3-2 is tagged as a pseudogene. The CDR3 length is 9 residues. Written as DNA, the CDR3 is TGTGCCAGCAGCCCTCAGCAGTACTTC. This encodes CASSPQQYF.

This chain links TRBV5-6 with TRBJ2-7, with a weak D call TRBD1 (5 bases). The V and J ends lost 2 bases and 7 bases respectively, with 16 bases between them. Germline values: CDR1 SGHDT, CDR2 YYEEEE. The CDR3 sequence is 14 residues long. CDR3 amino acids: CASSFRAGLREQYF. CDR3 nucleotides: TGTGCCAGCAGCTTTCGGGCAGGGTTGAGGGAGCAGTACTTC.

The chain is built from TRBV6-5 and TRBJ1-1; D is uncertain. The CDR3 is made up of 15 amino acids. Trimming pared 0 bases from V and 1 base from J, leaving 9 bases between. Germline CDR1 reads MNHEY; CDR2 reads SVGAGI. CDR3 DNA sequence: TGTGCCAGCAGTTACTCGAGCCAAAAGAACACTGAAGCTTTCTTT. It is translated as CASSYSSQKNTEAFF.

The chain recombines TRBV19 with TRBJ1-1; D not certain. The V end was cut by 7 bases, the J end by 1 base, with 13 bases between. Germline V gives CDR1 LNHDA, CDR2 SQIVND (reference sequence). This CDR3 is built from 14 residues. As DNA, the CDR3 is TGTGCCAGTAACCCTTCGGCGGGGAACACTGAAGCTTTCTTT. Protein sequence: CASNPSAGNTEAFF.

The V and J genes are TRBV29-1 and TRBJ1-2; 8 bases fit TRBD1. Germline assignment: CDR1 SQVTM and CDR2 ANQGSEA. With V trimmed by 5 bases and J by 0 bases, 17 bases remained unmatched. The CDR3 is 18 amino acids. This CDR3 is CSVPAPGQELDTNYGYTF. The CDR3 bases are TGCAGCGTTCCCGCCCCGGGACAGGAGCTTGACACTAACTATGGCTACACCTTC.

The rearrangement uses TRBV7-9 and TRBJ2-1; a possible D gene is TRBD1 (6 bases). Germline V lookup: CDR1 SEHNR, CDR2 FQNEAQ (reference sequence). V was shortened by 2 bases and J by 6 bases, with 8 bases between the two germline ends. The CDR3 consists of 13 residues. CDR3 DNA sequence: TGTGCCAGCAGCTTAACAGGGACCAATGAGCAGTTCTTC. This sequence encodes CASSLTGTNEQFF.

The chain is built from TRBV19 and TRBJ2-6, with 7 bases aligning to TRBD1. V dropped 3 bases and J dropped 1; count of bases not matched to a gene: 6. CDR3 size: 17 residues. CDR1 and CDR2 from the germline V gene are LNHDA and SQIVND (reference sequence). CDR3 loop: CASSMLGQKSGANVLTF. The CDR3 DNA sequence: TGTGCCAGTAGTATGCTGGGACAGAAGTCTGGGGCCAACGTCCTGACTTTC.